This paragraph reports one TCR beta chain. CDR3 length: 13 amino acids. Germline V CDR1 and CDR2: SGHRS, YFSETQ. The ends lost 7 bases at V and 7 bases at J; junction bases unmatched: 5. The sample is drawn from a study of blood T cell repertoires in COVID-19. As for the study in general: Samples representing acute and convalescent COVID-19 were sourced from the United States, Italy and Spain. Sources were T cells, B-cell-depleted T cells, or PBMCs; the material itself was cDNA or gDNA.

The method was immunoSEQ multiplex PCR; TCRdb's version includes in-frame clones alone and lacks a portion of them. Among roughly 100,000 clones, 76% were seen once, and the ten largest hold under 8%. While infection was still active, Seattle patients were enrolled and then followed longitudinally. The receptor was isolated from a man at least 80 years old with COVID-19, enrolled during active disease. Sequenced input: peripheral blood. The rearrangement links TRBV5-1 to TRBJ2-4; 10 bases map to TRBD2. The CDR3 nucleotides are TGCGCCAGCGCGCTAGCGGGAGAGAACATTCAGTACTTC. The encoded protein is CASALAGENIQYF.